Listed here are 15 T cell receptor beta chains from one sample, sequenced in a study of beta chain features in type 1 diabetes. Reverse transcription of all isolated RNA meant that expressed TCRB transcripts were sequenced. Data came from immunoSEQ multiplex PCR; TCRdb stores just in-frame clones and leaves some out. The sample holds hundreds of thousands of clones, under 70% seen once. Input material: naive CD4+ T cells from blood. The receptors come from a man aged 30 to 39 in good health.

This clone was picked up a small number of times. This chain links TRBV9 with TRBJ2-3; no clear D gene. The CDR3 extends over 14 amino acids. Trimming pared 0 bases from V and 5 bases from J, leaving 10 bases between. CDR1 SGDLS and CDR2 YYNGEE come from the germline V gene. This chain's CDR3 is CASSVGYLGDTQYF. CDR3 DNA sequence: TGTGCCAGCAGCGTAGGTTATCTAGGAGATACGCAGTATTTT.

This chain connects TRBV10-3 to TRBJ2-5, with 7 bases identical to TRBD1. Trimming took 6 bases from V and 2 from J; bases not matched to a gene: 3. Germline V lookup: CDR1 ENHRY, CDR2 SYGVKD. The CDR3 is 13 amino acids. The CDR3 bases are TGTGCCATCAGCGGGACAGCACAAGAGACCCAGTACTTC. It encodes CAISGTAQETQYF.

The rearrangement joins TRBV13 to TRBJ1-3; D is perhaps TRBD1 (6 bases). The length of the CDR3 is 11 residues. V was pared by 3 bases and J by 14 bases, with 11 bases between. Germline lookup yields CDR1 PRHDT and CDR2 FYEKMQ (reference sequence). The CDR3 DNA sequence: TGTGCCAGCAGCTTCCACGGACAGTTATATTTT. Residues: CASSFHGQLYF.

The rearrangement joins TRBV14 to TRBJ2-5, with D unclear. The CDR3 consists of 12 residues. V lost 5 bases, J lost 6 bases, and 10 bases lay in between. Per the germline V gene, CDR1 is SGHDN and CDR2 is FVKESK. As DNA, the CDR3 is TGTGCCAGCAGCTCCGATACGCAGACCCAGTACTTC. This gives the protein CASSSDTQTQYF.

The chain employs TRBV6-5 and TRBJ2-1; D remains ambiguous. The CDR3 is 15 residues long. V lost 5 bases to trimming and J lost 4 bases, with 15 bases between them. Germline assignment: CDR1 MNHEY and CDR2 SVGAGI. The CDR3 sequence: CASSAPGRSYNEQFF. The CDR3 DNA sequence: TGTGCCAGCAGTGCCCCGGGTAGATCTTACAATGAGCAGTTCTTC.

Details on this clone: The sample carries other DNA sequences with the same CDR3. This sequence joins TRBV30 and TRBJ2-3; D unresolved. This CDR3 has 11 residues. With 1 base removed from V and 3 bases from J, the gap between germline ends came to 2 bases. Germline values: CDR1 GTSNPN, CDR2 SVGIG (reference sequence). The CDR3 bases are TGTGCCTGGAGTGGGACAGATACGCAGTATTTT. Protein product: CAWSGTDTQYF.

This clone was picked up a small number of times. The DNA of the CDR3 is TGTGCCTGGACCGACAACACAGATACGCAGTATTTT. It encodes CAWTDNTDTQYF. The chain is built from TRBV30 and TRBJ2-3; D call uncertain. Germline V gene sequence: CDR1 GTSNPN, CDR2 SVGIG (reference sequence). With 4 bases removed from V and 2 bases from J, the gap between germline ends came to 7 bases. The CDR3 is 12 residues long. Supplemented by reference TRBV30 and TRBJ2-3, the full variable domain reads SQTIHQWPATLVQPVGSPLSLECTVEGTSNPNLYWYRQAAGRGLQLLFYSVGIGQISSEVPQNLSASRPQDRQFILSSKKLLLSDSGFYLCAWTDNTDTQYFGPGTRLTVL.

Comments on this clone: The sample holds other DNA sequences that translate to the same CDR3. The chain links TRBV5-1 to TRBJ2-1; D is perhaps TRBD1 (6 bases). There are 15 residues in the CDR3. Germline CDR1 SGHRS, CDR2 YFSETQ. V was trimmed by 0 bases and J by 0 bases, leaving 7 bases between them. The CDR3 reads CASSLGQVSYNEQFF. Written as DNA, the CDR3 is TGCGCCAGCAGCTTGGGACAGGTCTCCTACAATGAGCAGTTCTTC.

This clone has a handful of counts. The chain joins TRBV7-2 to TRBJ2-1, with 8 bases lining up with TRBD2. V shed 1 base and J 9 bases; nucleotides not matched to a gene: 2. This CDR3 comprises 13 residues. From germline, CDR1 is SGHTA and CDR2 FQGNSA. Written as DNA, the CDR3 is TGTGCCAGCAGCTTAGTAGCGGGGAGTGAGCAGTTCTTC. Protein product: CASSLVAGSEQFF.

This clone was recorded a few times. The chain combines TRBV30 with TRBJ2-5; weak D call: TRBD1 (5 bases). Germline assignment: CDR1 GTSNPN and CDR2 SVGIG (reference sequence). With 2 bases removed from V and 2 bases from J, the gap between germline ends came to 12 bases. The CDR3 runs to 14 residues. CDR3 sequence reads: CAWSLGHTQETQYF. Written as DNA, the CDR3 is TGTGCCTGGAGTCTTGGACATACACAAGAGACCCAGTACTTC.

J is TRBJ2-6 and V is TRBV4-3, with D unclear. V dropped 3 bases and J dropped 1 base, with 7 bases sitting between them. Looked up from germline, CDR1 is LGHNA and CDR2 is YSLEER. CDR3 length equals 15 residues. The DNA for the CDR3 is TGCGCCAGCAGCCACCCACGTTCTGGGGCCAACGTCCTGACTTTC. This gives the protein CASSHPRSGANVLTF.

CDR3 DNA sequence: TGTGCCTGGAAGGATCCGTTCTACAATGAGCAGTTCTTC. It codes for CAWKDPFYNEQFF. The chain links TRBV30 to TRBJ2-1; D uncertain. CDR3 length equals 13 residues. V lost 4 bases and J 3 bases, leaving 10 bases between the germline ends. Per the germline V gene, CDR1 is GTSNPN and CDR2 is SVGIG (reference sequence).

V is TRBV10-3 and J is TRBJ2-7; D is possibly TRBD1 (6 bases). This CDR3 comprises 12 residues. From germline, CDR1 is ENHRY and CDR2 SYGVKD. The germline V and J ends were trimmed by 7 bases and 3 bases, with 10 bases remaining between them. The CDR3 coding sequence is TGTGCCATCAAGGCACAGGGCTACGAGCAGTACTTC. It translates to CAIKAQGYEQYF.

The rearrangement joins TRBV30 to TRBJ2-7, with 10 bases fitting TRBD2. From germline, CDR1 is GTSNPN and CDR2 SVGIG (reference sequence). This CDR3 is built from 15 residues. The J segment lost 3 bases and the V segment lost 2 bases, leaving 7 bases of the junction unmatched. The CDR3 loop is CAWSPWTSGNYEQYF. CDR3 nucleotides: TGTGCCTGGAGTCCCTGGACTAGCGGAAACTACGAGCAGTACTTC.

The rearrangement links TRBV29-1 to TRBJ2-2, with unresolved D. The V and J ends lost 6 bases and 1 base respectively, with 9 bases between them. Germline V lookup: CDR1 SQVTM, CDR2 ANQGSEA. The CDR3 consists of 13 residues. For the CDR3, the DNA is TGCAGCGTAGATAATAGGAACACCGGGGAGCTGTTTTTT. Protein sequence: CSVDNRNTGELFF.